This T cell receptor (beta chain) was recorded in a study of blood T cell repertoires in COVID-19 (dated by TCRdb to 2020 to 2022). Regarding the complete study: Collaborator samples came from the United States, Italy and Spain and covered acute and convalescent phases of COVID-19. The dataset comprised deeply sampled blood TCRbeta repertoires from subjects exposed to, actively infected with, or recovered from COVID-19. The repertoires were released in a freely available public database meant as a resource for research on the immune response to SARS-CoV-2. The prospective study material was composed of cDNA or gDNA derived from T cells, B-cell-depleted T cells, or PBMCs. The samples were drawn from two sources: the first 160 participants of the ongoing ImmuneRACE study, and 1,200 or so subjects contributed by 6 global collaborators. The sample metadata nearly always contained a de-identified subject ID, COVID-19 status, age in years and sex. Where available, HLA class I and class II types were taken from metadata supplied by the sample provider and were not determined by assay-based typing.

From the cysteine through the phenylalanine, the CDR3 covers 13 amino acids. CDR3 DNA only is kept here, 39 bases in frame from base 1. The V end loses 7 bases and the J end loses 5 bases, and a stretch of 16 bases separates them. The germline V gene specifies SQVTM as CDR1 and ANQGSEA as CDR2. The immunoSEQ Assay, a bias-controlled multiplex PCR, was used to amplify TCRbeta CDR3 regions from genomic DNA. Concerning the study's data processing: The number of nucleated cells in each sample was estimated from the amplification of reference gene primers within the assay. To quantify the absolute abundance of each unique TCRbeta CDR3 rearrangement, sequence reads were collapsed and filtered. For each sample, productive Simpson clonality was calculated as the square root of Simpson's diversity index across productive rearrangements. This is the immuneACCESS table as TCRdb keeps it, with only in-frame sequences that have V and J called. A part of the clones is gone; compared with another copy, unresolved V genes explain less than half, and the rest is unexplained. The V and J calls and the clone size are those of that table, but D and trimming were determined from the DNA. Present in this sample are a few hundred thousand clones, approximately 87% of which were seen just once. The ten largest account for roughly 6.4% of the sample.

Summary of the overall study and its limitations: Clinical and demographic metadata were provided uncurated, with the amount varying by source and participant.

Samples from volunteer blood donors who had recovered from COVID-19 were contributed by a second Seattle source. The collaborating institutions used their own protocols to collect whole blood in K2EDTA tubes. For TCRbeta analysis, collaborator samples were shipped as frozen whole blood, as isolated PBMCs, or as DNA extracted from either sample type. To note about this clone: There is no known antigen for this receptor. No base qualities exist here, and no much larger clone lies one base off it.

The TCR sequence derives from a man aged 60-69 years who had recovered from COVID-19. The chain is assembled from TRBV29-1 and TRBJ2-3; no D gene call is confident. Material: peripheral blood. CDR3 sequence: CSAKGGVGDTQYF. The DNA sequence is TGCAGCGCCAAAGGTGGAGTTGGAGATACGCAGTATTTT.